The next 18 T cell receptor beta chains were all read from a single sample in a study of molecular identifiers for immune sequencing clone quantification. TCRdb redid the calling of the PCR reads with MiXCR, one entry per CDR3 protein. This table has about 640,000 distinct CDR3 sequences, less than 20% appearing once. Sequencing was carried out using naive CD8+ T cells from blood, with Jurkat cell RNA spiked in. The subset here: FACS-sorted CD8+CD4-CCR7+CD45RA+ naive T cells. The receptors come from a human donor in good health. Some libraries in this study had Jurkat cell RNA spiked in.

This rearrangement joins TRBV4-1 to TRBJ2-5; D gene ambiguous. V lost 0 bases and J lost 2, with 7 bases in between. CDR3 length: 14 residues. The germline gives CDR1 MGHRA, CDR2 YSYEKL. The CDR3 DNA reads TGCGCCAGCAGCCAAGAAATCAGTCAAGAGACCCAGTACTTC. Its protein product is CASSQEISQETQYF.

This clonotype was seen many times. This chain joins TRBV4-3 and TRBJ1-2, with TRBD1 matching over 8 bases. With 4 bases clipped from V and 2 bases from J, the junction kept 6 bases outside the gene matches. CDR1 LGHNA and CDR2 YSLEER come from the germline V gene. This CDR3 comprises 15 residues. The DNA of the CDR3 is TGCGCCAGCAGCCCGAGCGGGACAGGAAACTATGGCTACACCTTC. It encodes CASSPSGTGNYGYTF.

About this clonotype itself: With a much larger clone just one base away, this may be a read error. The final CDR3 position lacks the conserved phenylalanine or tryptophan, pointing to a likely read error. This chain uses TRBV12-3 or TRBV12-4 with TRBJ2-5; 8 bases fit TRBD2. The CDR3 contains 17 residues. The V and J ends lost 5 bases and 1 base, in that order; junction bases with no gene match: 12. The CDR3 sequence is CASSQIAGGPLQETQYL. Written as DNA, the CDR3 is TGTGCCAGCAGTCAAATCGCGGGGGGCCCACTCCAAGAGACCCAGTACCTC.

In its sample, this clonotype was seen a few times. The CDR3 region has the DNA TGTGCCAGCAGTTACTCGGACCGGTCCTACAATGAGCAGTTCTTC. Amino acids: CASSYSDRSYNEQFF. J is TRBJ2-1 and V is TRBV6-5; D gene ambiguous. V lost 0 bases to trimming and J lost 1 base, with 7 bases between them. The CDR3 covers 15 residues. The germline V gene encodes CDR1 MNHEY and CDR2 SVGAGI.

This clonotype occurred many times. The J gene is TRBJ2-3, the V gene TRBV5-6, with D perhaps assigned TRBD1 or TRBD2 (5 bases each). The CDR3 is 14 amino acids. Between the trimmed V and J ends, which lost 3 bases and 7 bases, there was a span of 15 bases. The germline CDR1 and CDR2 sequences are SGHDT and YYEEEE. The CDR3 sequence is CASSWGRGANTQYF. The CDR3 nucleotides are TGTGCCAGCAGCTGGGGACGTGGGGCTAATACGCAGTATTTT.

There are many counts of this clonotype. The rearrangement uses TRBV7-3 and TRBJ2-1; 10 positions agree with TRBD2. Germline loops: CDR1 SGHTA, CDR2 FQGTGA. The CDR3 length is 16 residues. V trimming: 2 bases; J trimming: 4 bases; junction bases outside the gene matches: 5. The CDR3 loop reads CASSLEAGGSYNEQFF. Here the CDR3 DNA reads TGTGCCAGCAGCTTAGAAGCGGGAGGGAGTTACAATGAGCAGTTCTTC. The full variable domain, rest sourced from reference TRBV7-3 and TRBJ2-1, is GAGVSQTPSNKVTEKGKYVELRCDPISGHTALYWYRQSLGQGPEFLIYFQGTGAADDSGLPNDRFFAVRPEGSVSTLKIQRTERGDSAVYLCASSLEAGGSYNEQFFGPGTRLTVL.

This clonotype has at least ten counts. In DNA form, the CDR3 reads TGTGCCACCAGCAGAGATCTAGCGGGGGGGCTCACAGATACGCAGTATTTT. Translating it yields CATSRDLAGGLTDTQYF. The chain couples TRBV15 to TRBJ2-3; 12 nucleotides align to TRBD2. With V trimmed by 0 bases and J by 2 bases, 3 bases remained unmatched. CDR3 size: 17 residues. Germline V gene sequence: CDR1 LNHNV, CDR2 YYDKDF (reference sequence).

This clonotype has ten or more counts. This rearrangement joins TRBV4-1 to TRBJ2-7; 9 positions agree with TRBD1. Germline lookup yields CDR1 MGHRA and CDR2 YSYEKL. The CDR3 contains 14 residues. V gave up 3 bases and J gave up 5 bases; unmatched junction bases: 5. The CDR3 is CASSHPRTGDEQYF. The DNA for the CDR3 is TGCGCCAGCAGCCACCCGAGGACAGGGGACGAGCAGTACTTC.

This clonotype was seen ten or more times. This chain joins TRBV2 and TRBJ2-3; TRBD2 aligns across 12 bases. This CDR3 is 15 amino acids long. Trimming removed 7 bases from V and 4 bases from J; junction bases left unmatched: 6. Germline V lookup: CDR1 SNHLY, CDR2 FYNNEI. The CDR3: CASKTSGGLADTQYF. CDR3 coding DNA: TGTGCCAGCAAGACTAGCGGGGGCCTCGCAGATACGCAGTATTTT.

This clonotype was seen just once. The CDR3 protein is CASHAGILAQHF. Here the CDR3 DNA reads TGTGCCTCCCACGCGGGGATTCTGGCCCAGCATTTT. The chain couples TRBV19 to TRBJ1-5; D gene ambiguous. The CDR3 is 12 amino acids. The germline V and J ends were trimmed by 11 bases and 11 bases, with 19 bases remaining between them. The V gene's germline CDR1 is LNHDA and CDR2 SQIVND (reference sequence).

This clonotype was found a few times. This clone may be a read error of a much larger clone one base away. The chain uses TRBV30 and TRBJ2-5; D remains unclear. Germline V gene data show CDR1 as GTSNPN and CDR2 as SVGIG (reference sequence). The CDR3 is 12 amino acids. The DNA of the CDR3 is TGTGCCTGGGAAGGGCGCCAAGAGGCCCAGTACTTC. This codes for CAWEGRQEAQYF.

Worth noting for this clonotype: A much larger clone is a single base away; this may be a read error. The chain carries TRBV10-3 and TRBJ1-1, with 7 bases matching TRBD1. There are 12 residues in the CDR3. Germline assignment: CDR1 ENHRY and CDR2 SYGVKD. Written as DNA, the CDR3 is TGTGTCATCGGAGACAGGGACACTGAAGCTTTCTTT. Translating gives CVIGDRDTEAFF.

The sample holds many counts of this clonotype. The V call is TRBV4-1, the J call TRBJ2-5; 7 bases agree with TRBD2. The germline CDR1 and CDR2 sequences are MGHRA and YSYEKL. The junction had 5 bases not matched to a gene; V was cut back by 0 bases and J by 4 bases. The CDR3 is made up of 15 amino acids. The CDR3: CASSQDGTTLETQYF. The CDR3 nucleotides read TGCGCCAGCAGCCAAGACGGGACTACATTAGAGACCCAGTACTTC.

This chain links TRBV5-6 with TRBJ2-7; D not certain. The germline V and J ends were trimmed by 3 bases and 0 bases, with 10 bases remaining between them. Germline CDR1 is SGHDT and CDR2 is YYEEEE. This CDR3 has 14 amino acids. CDR3 amino acids: CASSYLDDSYEQYF. The CDR3 DNA sequence: TGTGCCAGCAGCTACCTAGACGACTCCTACGAGCAGTACTTC. Full variable domain (remainder filled in from reference TRBV5-6 and TRBJ2-7): DAGVTQSPTHLIKTRGQQVTLRCSPKSGHDTVSWYQQALGQGPQFIFQYYEEEERQRGNFPDRFSGHQFPNYSSELNVNALLLGDSALYLCASSYLDDSYEQYFGPGTRLTVT.

This clonotype was counted many times. The chain combines TRBV20-1 with TRBJ2-2, with TRBD2 identical over 11 bases. The CDR3 sequence is 16 residues long. J gave up 6 bases and V 0 bases, and 6 bases lay outside the gene matches. The V gene's germline CDR1 is DFQATT and CDR2 SNEGSKA (reference sequence). In nucleotides, the CDR3 is TGCAGTGCTAGAGATCTGACTAGCGGGAAGGCCGGGGAGCTGTTTTTT. Residues: CSARDLTSGKAGELFF.

To note about this clonotype: This clone may be a read error of a much larger clone one base away. The chain joins TRBV7-9 to TRBJ2-7; 8 positions agree with TRBD2. Trimming took 2 bases from V and 0 from J; bases not matched to a gene: 6. There are 16 residues in the CDR3. Germline-derived CDR1 and CDR2 are SEHNR and FQNEAQ (reference sequence). This CDR3 is CASSLRAGAFSYEQYF. The CDR3 DNA sequence: TGTGCCAGCAGCTTACGAGCGGGGGCCTTCTCCTACGAGCAGTACTTC.

This clonotype was counted ten times or more. The genes are TRBV20-1 and TRBJ2-7; D may be TRBD1 or TRBD2 (5 bases each). Germline lookup yields CDR1 DFQATT and CDR2 SNEGSKA (reference sequence). The germline V and J ends were trimmed by 6 bases and 12 bases, with 18 bases remaining between them. CDR3 size: 11 residues. The CDR3 nucleotides read TGCAGTGCAGGCTACTTCGGGACGGCGTACTTC. This encodes CSAGYFGTAYF.

This clonotype has ten or more counts. The gene calls are TRBV20-1 and TRBJ2-7; TRBD1 matches 8 bases. The germline CDR1 and CDR2 sequences are DFQATT and SNEGSKA (reference sequence). The CDR3 is made up of 14 amino acids. V lost 1 base, J lost 4 bases, and 6 bases stayed unmatched. CDR3 coding DNA: TGCAGTGCTAGAGGGACAGGGAATCCTTACGAGCAGTACTTC. Protein product: CSARGTGNPYEQYF.